This record covers a single TCR beta chain. This clone has a handful of counts. It lacks a known antigen. Per-nucleotide qualities are absent, and no much larger clonotype sits a single base away. The data are from a study of blood T cell repertoires in COVID-19 (dated by TCRdb to about 2020). With regard to the full study: Samples covering the acute and convalescent phases of COVID-19 were provided by collaborators in the United States, Italy and Spain. The samples were drawn from two sources: the first 160 participants of the ongoing ImmuneRACE study, and some 1,300 subjects contributed by 6 global collaborators. A freely available public database, intended as a resource for researchers studying the immune response to SARS-CoV-2, is where the repertoires were released. Deeply sampled blood TCRbeta repertoires from subjects exposed to, actively infected with, or recovered from COVID-19 were included in the dataset. The prospective study material was composed of cDNA or gDNA derived from T cells, B-cell-depleted T cells, or PBMCs. Sample metadata almost always included a de-identified subject ID, COVID-19 status, age in years and sex. Where HLA class I and class II types were available, the types were taken from metadata supplied by the sample provider, not from assay-based typing. Results the study describes overall, beyond this receptor: How much clinical and demographic metadata was included differed by source and by participant, and the metadata was provided uncurated.

CDR1 and CDR2, per the germline V gene (reference sequence), are MNHEY and SMNVEV. There are 13 amino acids in the CDR3, from cysteine to phenylalanine inclusive. CDR3 DNA is the only sequence kept; it has 39 bases, read in frame from the first base. V is clipped by 11 bases and J by 4 bases, and the sequence between their germline boundaries is 15 bases long. In Seattle, one collaborating source enrolled patients while the infection was active and tracked those patients longitudinally over the course of disease. The collaborating institutions used their own protocols to collect whole blood in K2EDTA tubes. For TCRbeta analysis, collaborators shipped samples in one of three forms: frozen whole blood, isolated PBMCs, or DNA extracted from either of those sample types. TCRbeta CDR3 regions were amplified from genomic DNA by means of the immunoSEQ Assay, a bias-controlled multiplex PCR. Per the source publication's procedure: The number of nucleated cells in each sample was estimated from the amplification of reference gene primers within the assay. To quantify the absolute abundance of each unique TCRbeta CDR3 rearrangement, sequence reads were collapsed and filtered. For each sample, productive Simpson clonality was calculated as the square root of Simpson's diversity index across productive rearrangements. Sourced from immuneACCESS, this table was stored by TCRdb with only in-frame sequences that have V and J called. A share of the clones is absent; for the studies checked, an unresolved V gene accounts for under half, and the remainder has no known explanation. From that table come the V and J calls and clone size; the DNA was used to work out D and trimming. This sample comprises roughly 400,000 clones, about 87% of them detected only once. The leading ten clones occupy approximately 2.4% of the sample.

Sequences were obtained from peripheral blood. The rearrangement joined TRBV27 to TRBJ2-1, and the D gene may be TRBD2, 6 bases matching. The source of this sequence is a woman aged 55-70 years with COVID-19, enrolled during active disease. In nucleotides, the sequence is TGTGCCTGCGGAGGGCGTGATTACAATGAGCAGTTCTTC. Translated, this gives CACGGRDYNEQFF.